The 17 T cell receptor beta chains listed next were all sequenced from one sample in a study of T-cell memory formation after mild COVID-19. TCRdb reprocessed the 5' RACE reads with MiXCR, giving one entry per CDR3 protein. The data contain roughly 580,000 distinct CDR3 sequences, approximately 19% of them seen just once; the ten biggest clones take up around 11%. Source material: PBMCs or a T cell subset sorted from them (not recorded which). The receptors originated from an adult woman who had mild COVID-19 (a few samples of this study predate the infection). Cell type and time point are not known.

This chain joins TRBV9 and TRBJ2-5; 8 nucleotides match TRBD1. The CDR3 extends over 14 amino acids. V was clipped by 4 bases and J by 5 bases; unmatched bases: 7. Germline loops: CDR1 SGDLS, CDR2 YYNGEE. The CDR3 DNA reads as TGTGCCAGCAGCCTACAGGGACAGGCCGAGACCCAGTACTTC. Translation gives CASSLQGQAETQYF.

This clonotype was seen more than once but under ten times. The gene calls are TRBV7-2 and TRBJ2-5; 8 bases align to TRBD2. Germline V lookup: CDR1 SGHTA, CDR2 FQGNSA. The J segment lost 2 bases and the V segment lost 4 bases, leaving 9 bases of the junction unmatched. This CDR3 is 16 amino acids long. DNA of the CDR3: TGTGCCAGCAGCTCCCGGACTGGCGGGAGGCAAGAGACCCAGTACTTC. As protein: CASSSRTGGRQETQYF. The variable domain in full, completed from reference TRBV7-2 and TRBJ2-5, reads GAGVSQSPSNKVTEKGKDVELRCDPISGHTALYWYRQSLGQGLEFLIYFQGNSAPDKSGLPSDRFSAERTGGSVSTLTIQRTQQEDSAVYLCASSSRTGGRQETQYFGPGTRLLVL.

The gene calls are TRBV6-1 and TRBJ1-1, with D unclear. The CDR3 runs 14 residues. Germline-derived CDR1 and CDR2 are MNHNS and SASEGT. V was cut by 3 bases and J by 0 bases, with 8 bases left in between. In nucleotides, the CDR3 is TGTGCCAGCAGTGATTCCGGGGTGAACACTGAAGCTTTCTTT. Protein: CASSDSGVNTEAFF.

The V and J genes are TRBV4-2 and TRBJ1-2, with unresolved D. The ends were cut back, 1 base at V and 3 bases at J, with 12 bases in the middle. The CDR3 is 15 residues long. CDR1 LGHNA and CDR2 YNFKEQ come from the germline V gene. CDR3 loop: CASSQGTEWDYGYTF. In DNA form, the CDR3 reads TGTGCCAGCAGCCAAGGGACGGAGTGGGACTATGGCTACACCTTC.

This clonotype has a handful of counts. The chain employs TRBV10-2 and TRBJ1-1, with a possible D match to TRBD1 (6 bases). The ends were cut back, 6 bases at V and 0 bases at J, with 11 bases in the middle. The germline V gene encodes CDR1 WSHSY and CDR2 SAAADI. The CDR3 has 14 residues. The CDR3, as DNA: TGCGCCAGCAGAGATGGACAGTTGAACACTGAAGCTTTCTTT. This codes for CASRDGQLNTEAFF.

This clonotype was recorded a few times. The J gene is TRBJ2-2, the V gene TRBV15; no firm D call. The germline V gene has CDR1 LNHNV and CDR2 YYDKDF (reference sequence). The CDR3 length is 16 residues. Between the trimmed V and J ends, which lost 3 bases and 4 bases, there was a span of 15 bases. This CDR3 is CATSSQIWGSTGELFF. In DNA form, the CDR3 reads TGTGCCACCAGCAGTCAAATCTGGGGTAGCACCGGGGAGCTGTTTTTT.

This rearrangement joins TRBV2 to TRBJ2-1, with D perhaps matching TRBD1 or TRBD2 (5 bases each). The CDR3 length is 15 residues. V lost 1 base and J 9 bases, leaving 16 bases between the germline ends. Germline CDR1 is SNHLY and CDR2 is FYNNEI. The CDR3 coding sequence is TGTGCCAGCAGTGAAGAACGGGGCCAGAGTAGTGAGCAGTTCTTC. Residues: CASSEERGQSSEQFF.

This chain joins TRBV9 and TRBJ2-3; 8 bases fit TRBD2. The V gene's germline CDR1 is SGDLS and CDR2 YYNGEE. The CDR3 consists of 14 residues. The ends lost 6 bases at V and 5 bases at J; junction bases unmatched: 8. CDR3 coding DNA: TGTGCCAGCACCACCACGGGGGGGCTAGATACGCAGTATTTT. Amino acid sequence: CASTTTGGLDTQYF.

This chain joins TRBV5-4 and TRBJ2-7, with 7 bases lining up with TRBD1. The CDR3 length is 13 residues. Germline V gene sequence: CDR1 SGHNT, CDR2 YYREEE (reference sequence). J gave up 3 bases and V 4 bases, and 4 bases lay outside the gene matches. In DNA, the CDR3 is TGTGCCAGCAGCCAGACAGGGATCTACGAGCAGTACTTC. Translated: CASSQTGIYEQYF.

The chain has TRBV24-1 and TRBJ2-2, with D possibly being TRBD2 (6 bases). CDR3 size: 14 residues. V lost 5 bases to trimming and J lost 4 bases, with 10 bases between them. Germline V gene data show CDR1 as KGHDR and CDR2 as SFDVKD. The CDR3: CATSAGAGTGELFF. CDR3 coding DNA: TGTGCCACCAGTGCGGGAGCGGGCACCGGGGAGCTGTTTTTT.

This clonotype was counted between two and nine times. This chain joins TRBV29-1 and TRBJ2-7; 11 bases agree with TRBD2. V shed 4 bases, J shed 3 bases, and the junction held 5 bases outside the gene matches. The CDR3 spans 14 residues. Germline V gene data show CDR1 as SQVTM and CDR2 as ANQGSEA. DNA for the CDR3: TGCAGCGTTGCTGGGACTAGCGGCCTCTACGAGCAGTACTTC. Its protein is CSVAGTSGLYEQYF.

This clonotype was counted between two and nine times. The rearrangement links TRBV7-2 to TRBJ2-1; D is tentatively TRBD1 or TRBD2 (6 bases each). V lost 3 bases and J 7 bases, leaving 25 bases between the germline ends. The CDR3 runs 18 residues. Germline V lookup: CDR1 SGHTA, CDR2 FQGNSA. The DNA for the CDR3 is TGTGCCAGCAGCTTCCCTAGGGGGGCGGGCCTAAAGGGGAATGAGCAGTTCTTC. Residues: CASSFPRGAGLKGNEQFF.

This clonotype was detected only a few times. The chain recombines TRBV7-9 with TRBJ1-1; the D is unclear. Per the germline V gene, CDR1 is SEHNR and CDR2 is FQNEAQ (reference sequence). CDR3 length: 14 amino acids. V dropped 0 bases and J dropped 5 bases, with 10 bases sitting between them. For the CDR3, the DNA is TGTGCCAGCAGCTTAGCTACGTCGGGGACTGAAGCTTTCTTT. This sequence encodes CASSLATSGTEAFF.

This sequence joins TRBV3-1 and TRBJ2-7, with D perhaps matching TRBD2 (6 bases). This CDR3 spans 16 amino acids. Trimming shortened V by 0 bases and J by 3 bases, and 15 bases separated the two germline ends. The germline gives CDR1 LGHDT, CDR2 YNNKEL (reference sequence). The CDR3 protein is CASSQERASGVYEQYF. CDR3 in DNA: TGTGCCAGCAGCCAAGAGAGGGCTTCGGGGGTCTACGAGCAGTACTTC.

This clonotype was seen a few times. The J gene is TRBJ2-3, the V gene TRBV5-5; perhaps TRBD2 as D (5 bases). Germline CDR1 reads SGHKS; CDR2 reads YYEKEE (reference sequence). The CDR3 runs 16 residues. Between the trimmed V and J ends, which lost 0 bases and 3 bases, there was a span of 14 bases. The CDR3: CASSLGFNPGTDTQYF. The CDR3 DNA reads as TGTGCCAGCAGCTTGGGGTTCAACCCGGGGACAGATACGCAGTATTTT.

The V gene is TRBV12-3 or TRBV12-4, the J gene TRBJ2-5, with D possibly TRBD2 on 5 matching bases. With 6 bases removed from V and 1 base from J, the gap between germline ends came to 15 bases. This CDR3 contains 15 residues. The CDR3 is CASSPSPGIQETQYF. In nucleotides, the CDR3 is TGTGCCAGCAGCCCGTCCCCCGGGATCCAAGAGACCCAGTACTTC.

The chain couples TRBV29-1 to TRBJ2-7, with 11 bases identical to TRBD2. Losses at the gene ends were 1 base for V and 3 bases for J; bases not matched to a gene: 2. The CDR3 totals 14 residues. The germline V gene has CDR1 SQVTM and CDR2 ANQGSEA. CDR3 sequence: CSVEGLAGGYEQYF. The CDR3 DNA reads TGCAGCGTTGAAGGGCTAGCGGGGGGCTACGAGCAGTACTTC.